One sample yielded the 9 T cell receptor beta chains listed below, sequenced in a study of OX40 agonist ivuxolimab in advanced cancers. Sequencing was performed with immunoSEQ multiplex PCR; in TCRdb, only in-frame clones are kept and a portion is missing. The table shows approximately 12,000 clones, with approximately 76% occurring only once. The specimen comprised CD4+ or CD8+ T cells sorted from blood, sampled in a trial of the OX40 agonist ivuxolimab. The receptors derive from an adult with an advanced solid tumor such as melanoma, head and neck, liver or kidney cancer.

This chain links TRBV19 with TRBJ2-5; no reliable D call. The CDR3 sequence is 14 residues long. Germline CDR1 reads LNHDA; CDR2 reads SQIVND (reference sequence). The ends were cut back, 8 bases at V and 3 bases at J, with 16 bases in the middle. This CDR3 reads CASSDWLVKETQYF. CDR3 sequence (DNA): TGTGCCAGTTCCGACTGGCTAGTCAAAGAGACCCAGTACTTC.

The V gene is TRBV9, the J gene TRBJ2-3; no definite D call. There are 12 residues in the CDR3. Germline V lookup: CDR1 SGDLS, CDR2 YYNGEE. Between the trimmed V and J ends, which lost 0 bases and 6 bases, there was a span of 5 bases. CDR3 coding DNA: TGTGCCAGCAGCGTAGAGGAGGATACGCAGTATTTT. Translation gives CASSVEEDTQYF.

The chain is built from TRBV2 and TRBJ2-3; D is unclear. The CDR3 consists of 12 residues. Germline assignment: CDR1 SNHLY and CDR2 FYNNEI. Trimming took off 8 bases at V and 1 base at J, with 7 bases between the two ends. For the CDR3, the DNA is TGTGCCAGCGATGATCGCACAGATACGCAGTATTTT. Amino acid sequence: CASDDRTDTQYF.

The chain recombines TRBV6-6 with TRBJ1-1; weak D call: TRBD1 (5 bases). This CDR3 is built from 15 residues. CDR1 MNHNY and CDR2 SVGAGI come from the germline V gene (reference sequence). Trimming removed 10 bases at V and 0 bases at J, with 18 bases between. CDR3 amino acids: CANTLRRTMNTEAFF. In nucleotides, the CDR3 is TGTGCCAACACTCTACGGCGGACAATGAACACTGAAGCTTTCTTT.

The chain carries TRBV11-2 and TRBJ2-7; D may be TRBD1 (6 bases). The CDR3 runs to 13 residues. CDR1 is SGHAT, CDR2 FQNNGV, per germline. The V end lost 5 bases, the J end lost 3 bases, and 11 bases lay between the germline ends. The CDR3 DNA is TGTGCCAGCAGCGTACAGGGTTACTACGAGCAGTACTTC. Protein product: CASSVQGYYEQYF. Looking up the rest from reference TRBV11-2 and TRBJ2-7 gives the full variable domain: EAGVAQSPRYKIIEKRQSVAFWCNPISGHATLYWYQQILGQGPKLLIQFQNNGVVDDSQLPKDRFSAERLKGVDSTLKIQPAKLEDSAVYLCASSVQGYYEQYFGPGTRLTVT.

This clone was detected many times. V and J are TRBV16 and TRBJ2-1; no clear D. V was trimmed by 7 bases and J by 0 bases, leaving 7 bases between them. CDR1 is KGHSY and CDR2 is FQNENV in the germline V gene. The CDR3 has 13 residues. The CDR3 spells CASTILSYNEQFF. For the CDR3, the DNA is TGTGCCAGCACCATTCTCTCCTACAATGAGCAGTTCTTC.

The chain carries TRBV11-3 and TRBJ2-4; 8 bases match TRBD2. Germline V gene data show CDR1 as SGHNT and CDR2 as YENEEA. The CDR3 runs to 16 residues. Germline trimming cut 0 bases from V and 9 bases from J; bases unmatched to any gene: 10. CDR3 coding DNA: TGTGCCAGCAGCTTAGATCGGGTTAGCGGGATGGGCATTCAGTACTTC. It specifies CASSLDRVSGMGIQYF.

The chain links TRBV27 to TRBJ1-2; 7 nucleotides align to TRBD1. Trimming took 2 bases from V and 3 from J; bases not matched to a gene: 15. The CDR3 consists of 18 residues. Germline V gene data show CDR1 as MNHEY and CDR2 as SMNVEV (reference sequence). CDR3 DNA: TGTGCCAGCAGTTTAATTAGGACAGGCGAACCCCTTTACTATGGCTACACCTTC. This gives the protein CASSLIRTGEPLYYGYTF.

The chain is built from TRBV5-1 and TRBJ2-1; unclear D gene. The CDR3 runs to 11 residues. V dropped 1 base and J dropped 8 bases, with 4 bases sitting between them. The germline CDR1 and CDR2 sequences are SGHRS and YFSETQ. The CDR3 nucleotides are TGCGCCAGCAGCTTGTTCCATGAGCAGTTCTTC. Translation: CASSLFHEQFF.